This TCR beta chain was retrieved from a study of T cells in narcolepsy. For the study at large: Enrolled donors included narcolepsy type 1 or type 2 patients and healthy controls.

CDR3 length equals 13 residues. Germline CDR1 MNHEY, CDR2 SMNVEV (reference sequence). Trimming left V 3 bases short and J 2 bases short, with 7 bases between. As concerns this clone: No antigen is known for it.

Regarding the study as a whole: Autoreactive HCRT-specific and TRIB2-specific clonotypes were marked in same-patient CSF-versus-blood CD4+ comparisons. Autoreactive clone sequences were missing from some blood memory CD4+ repertoires. Autoreactive clonotypes reportedly recurred in blood of same and different patients, not controls.

The data were produced by immunoSEQ multiplex PCR, yet TCRdb's version contains in-frame clones alone and is incomplete. The sample consists of 25,000 to 30,000 clones, over 65% of them appearing once. The gene calls are TRBV27 and TRBJ1-2, with no clear D. What was sequenced was memory (CD45RA-) CD4+ T cells from blood. The receptor's source is a human donor in good health. CDR3 nucleotide sequence: TGTGCCAGCAGTTTCGGGCGCAACTATGGCTACACCTTC. Protein product: CASSFGRNYGYTF.